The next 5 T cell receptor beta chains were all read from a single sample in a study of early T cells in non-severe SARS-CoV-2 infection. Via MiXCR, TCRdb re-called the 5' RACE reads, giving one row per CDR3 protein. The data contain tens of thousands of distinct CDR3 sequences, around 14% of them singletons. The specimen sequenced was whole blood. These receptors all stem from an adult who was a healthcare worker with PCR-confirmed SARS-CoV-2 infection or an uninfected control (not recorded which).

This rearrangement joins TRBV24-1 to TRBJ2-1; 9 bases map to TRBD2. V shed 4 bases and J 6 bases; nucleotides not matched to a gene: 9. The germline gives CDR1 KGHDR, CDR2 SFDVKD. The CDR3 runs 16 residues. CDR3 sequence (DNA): TGTGCCACCAGTGACCCTGGACTAGCGCGGGTCAATGAGCAGTTCTTC. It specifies CATSDPGLARVNEQFF.

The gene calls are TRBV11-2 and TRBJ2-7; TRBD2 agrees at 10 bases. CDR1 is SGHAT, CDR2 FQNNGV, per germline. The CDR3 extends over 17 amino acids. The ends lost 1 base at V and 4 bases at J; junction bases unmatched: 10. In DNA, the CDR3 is TGTGCCAGCAGCTTAGTCTCGACAGCGGGAGGGGAGTACGAGCAGTACTTC. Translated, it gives CASSLVSTAGGEYEQYF.

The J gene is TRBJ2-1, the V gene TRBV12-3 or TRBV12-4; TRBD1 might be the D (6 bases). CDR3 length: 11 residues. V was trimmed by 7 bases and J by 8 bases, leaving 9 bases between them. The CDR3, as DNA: TGTGCCAGCACACAGGGCCATGAGCAGTTCTTC. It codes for CASTQGHEQFF.

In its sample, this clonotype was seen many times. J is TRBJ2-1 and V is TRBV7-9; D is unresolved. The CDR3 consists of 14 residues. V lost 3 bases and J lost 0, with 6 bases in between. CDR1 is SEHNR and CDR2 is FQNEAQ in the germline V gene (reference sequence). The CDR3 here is CASSFSASYNEQFF. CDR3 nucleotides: TGTGCCAGCAGCTTTAGTGCCTCCTACAATGAGCAGTTCTTC.

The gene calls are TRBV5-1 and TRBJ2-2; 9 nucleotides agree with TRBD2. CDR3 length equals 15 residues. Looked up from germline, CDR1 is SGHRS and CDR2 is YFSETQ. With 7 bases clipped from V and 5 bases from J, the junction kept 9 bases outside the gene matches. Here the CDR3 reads CASQDLAGTTGELFF. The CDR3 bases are TGCGCCAGCCAAGACCTAGCGGGGACGACCGGGGAGCTGTTTTTT.